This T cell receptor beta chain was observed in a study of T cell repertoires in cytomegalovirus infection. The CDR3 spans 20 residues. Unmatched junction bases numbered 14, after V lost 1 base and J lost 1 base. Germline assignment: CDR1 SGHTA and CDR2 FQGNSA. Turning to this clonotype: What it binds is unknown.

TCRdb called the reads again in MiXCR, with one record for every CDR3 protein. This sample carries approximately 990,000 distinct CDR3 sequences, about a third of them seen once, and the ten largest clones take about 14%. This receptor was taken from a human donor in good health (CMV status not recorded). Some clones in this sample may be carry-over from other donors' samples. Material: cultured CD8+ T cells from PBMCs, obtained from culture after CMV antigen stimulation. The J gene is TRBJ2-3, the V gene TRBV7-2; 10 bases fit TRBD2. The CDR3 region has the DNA TGTGCCAGCAGCTTAGTTTCCAGCGGGGGGGCGCGGAGCGGCACAGATACGCAGTATTTT. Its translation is CASSLVSSGGARSGTDTQYF.